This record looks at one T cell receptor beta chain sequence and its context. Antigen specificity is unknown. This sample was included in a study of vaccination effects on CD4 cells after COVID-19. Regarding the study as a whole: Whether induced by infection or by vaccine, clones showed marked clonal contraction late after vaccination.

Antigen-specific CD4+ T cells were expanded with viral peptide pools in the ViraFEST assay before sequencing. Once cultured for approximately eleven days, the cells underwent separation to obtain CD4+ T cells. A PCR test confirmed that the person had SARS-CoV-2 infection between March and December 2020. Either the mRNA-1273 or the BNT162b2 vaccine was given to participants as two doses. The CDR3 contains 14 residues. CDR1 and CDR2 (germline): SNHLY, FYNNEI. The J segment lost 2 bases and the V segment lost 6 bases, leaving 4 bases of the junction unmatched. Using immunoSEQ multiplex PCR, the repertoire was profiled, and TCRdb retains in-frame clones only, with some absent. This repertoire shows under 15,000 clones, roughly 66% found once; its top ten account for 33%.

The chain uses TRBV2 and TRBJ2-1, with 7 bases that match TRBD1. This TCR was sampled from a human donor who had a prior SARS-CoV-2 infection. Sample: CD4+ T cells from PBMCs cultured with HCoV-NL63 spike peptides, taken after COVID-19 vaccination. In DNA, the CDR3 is TGTGCCAGCAGGGGGACAGCAGCCTACAATGAGCAGTTCTTC. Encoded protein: CASRGTAAYNEQFF.